This record concerns one T cell receptor (beta chain) sequence. Its matching antigen is unknown. Germline loops: CDR1 MNHNS, CDR2 SASEGT. V gave up 1 base and J gave up 7 bases; unmatched junction bases: 10. This CDR3 region has 18 residues. The record originates from a study of cytomegalovirus exposure and HLA in healthy donors. Across the whole study: A previous analysis identified around 120 million unique TCR beta sequences derived from around 180 million T cells. In an early release, HLA-typed donors contributed 77 million or so unique TCR sequences. Study conclusions and caveats: Later genetic work tied a missense DCLRE1C variant to beta-chain V and J trimming. It was shown in a later analysis that HLA-associated TCR beta chains were more clonally expanded than other, equally common chains.

PCR used 60 Vbeta primers and 13 Jbeta primers. Data came from immunoSEQ multiplex PCR; TCRdb stores just in-frame clones and leaves some out. The repertoire holds more than 35,000 clones, with 60% to 75% as singletons. The sample was PBMCs. The genes are TRBV6-1 and TRBJ2-4, with 13 positions matching TRBD2. This receptor was taken from a man aged 40-49 years in good health and CMV-seronegative. CDR3 sequence reads: CASSEDHRVTSGGNIQYF. The CDR3 coding sequence is TGTGCCAGCAGTGAAGATCACAGGGTGACTAGCGGGGGGAACATTCAGTACTTC.